This T cell receptor (beta chain) was sequenced in a study of T cell responses to AZD1222 COVID-19 vaccine (dated by TCRdb to the early 2020s). Concerning the study at large: A total of around 240 trial participants underwent TCR sequencing, of whom around 200 received two doses of AZD1222 and about 25 received two doses of the MenACWY control vaccine. Trial participants were enrolled into age subgroups of 18-55, 56-69 and 70-plus years, which contained approximately 150, 30 and 60 TCR-sequenced participants, respectively.

Details on this clone: Its antigen is still unknown. Within one base of it there is no much larger clone, and no base qualities were kept.

The time point label here, explained by the study, means: about 28 days (+/-7) after the second vaccine dose. The treatment or condition label here, explained by the study, means: meningococcal conjugate vaccine given as trial control. Samples from vaccinated people were obtained from the UK trials COV001 and COV002, which included a single-blind randomized controlled phase 2/3 trial of AZD1222 (ChAdOx1 nCoV-19) in healthy adults. Trial participant PBMC samples were collected at day 0 and day 28 after the second dose for TCRbeta chain sequencing. Findings and caveats that apply to the study as a whole: Conclusions about previously exposed vaccinees were limited because only six or seven AZD1222 recipients were SARS-CoV-2 seropositive at baseline. No day 14 peak-response samples were available, so repertoires were characterized only after the peak T cell response. Epitopes outside the regions mutated in the B.1.351 and B.1.1.7 variants were reportedly recognized by nearly half of the unique spike-specific TCRs. The 56-69-year group was small, and its depth increase did not reach significance, likely because of low power. After two AZD1222 doses, spike-specific TCR breadth and depth were significantly higher than at day 0 and than in MenACWY recipients. Vaccine-associated CD4 TCRs spanned the whole spike protein, with dominant responses in regions 160-218 and 743-854. Most participants were white British and females outnumbered males, and the authors suggested that clonal diversity may have been underestimated.

The CDR3 regions of human TCRbeta chains were subjected to immunosequencing. As for how the authors treated the data: TCRs in the repertoires were matched against a reference library of SARS-CoV-2-specific TCRs that had been generated with the MIRA antigen-specificity platform. Breadth was defined as the fraction of unique TCRs that were SARS-CoV-2-associated, and depth was defined as the fraction of total T cells that were SARS-CoV-2-associated. Each spike-specific TCR was assigned to its reactive spike region and to a CD4 or CD8 class using the MIRA data. Log10-transformed breadth and depth values were compared by one-way ANOVA with Sidak's multiple comparisons tests. TCRdb took this table from immuneACCESS and kept in-frame rearrangements with V and J called. Such tables lack part of the clones; where checked against another copy, unresolved V genes explain under half of the gap, and the rest is unexplained. V and J calls and clone size are as listed in that table; D and trimming were resolved from the DNA. The sample data list some 130,000 clones, and almost 85% of these were observed just once. The ten largest clonotypes hold under 8% of the sample.

The sample was peripheral blood, taken 28 days after the second dose of the MenACWY control vaccine. This TCR was recovered from an adult who received the MenACWY meningococcal vaccine as a control.

The CDR3 in this case is CASNFWGATNEKLFF. The nucleotides read TGTGCCAGCAACTTCTGGGGCGCAACTAATGAAAAACTGTTTTTT. The V and J genes are TRBV2 and TRBJ1-4, and TRBD1 may be the D gene, going by 5 matching bases. Looking up the germline V gene yields CDR1 SNHLY and CDR2 FYNNEI. Its CDR3 holds 15 amino acids, cysteine through phenylalanine. CDR3 DNA is the only sequence kept; it has 45 bases, read in frame from the first base. Relative to germline, V is 7 bases shorter and J is 0 bases shorter, with 12 bases between their ends.